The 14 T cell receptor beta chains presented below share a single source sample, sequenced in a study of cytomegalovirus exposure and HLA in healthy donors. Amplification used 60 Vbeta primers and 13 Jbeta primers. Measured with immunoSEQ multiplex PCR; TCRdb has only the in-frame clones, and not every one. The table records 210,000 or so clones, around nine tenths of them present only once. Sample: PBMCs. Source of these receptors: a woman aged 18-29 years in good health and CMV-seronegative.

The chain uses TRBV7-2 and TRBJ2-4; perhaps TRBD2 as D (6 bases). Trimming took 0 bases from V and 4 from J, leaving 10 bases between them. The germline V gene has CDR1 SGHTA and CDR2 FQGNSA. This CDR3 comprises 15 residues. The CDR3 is CASSLAGGGKNIQYF. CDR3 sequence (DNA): TGTGCCAGCAGCTTAGCGGGTGGAGGGAAAAACATTCAGTACTTC.

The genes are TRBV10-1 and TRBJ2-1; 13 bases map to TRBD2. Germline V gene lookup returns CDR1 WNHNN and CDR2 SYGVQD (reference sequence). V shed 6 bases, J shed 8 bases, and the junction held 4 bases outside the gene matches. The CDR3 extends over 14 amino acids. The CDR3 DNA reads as TGCGCCAGCAGGGGACTAGCGGGAATTTATGAGCAGTTCTTC. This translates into CASRGLAGIYEQFF.

The CDR3 DNA follows: TGTGCCAGCAGTTTGAGTGGGGGCCGCACAGATACGCAGTATTTT. Translated, it gives CASSLSGGRTDTQYF. The gene calls are TRBV28 and TRBJ2-3; D is perhaps TRBD1 (6 bases). Trimming cost V 3 bases and J 1 base, with 11 bases left between them. Germline V CDR1 and CDR2: MDHEN, SYDVKM. The CDR3 is made up of 15 amino acids. The variable domain in full, completed from reference TRBV28 and TRBJ2-3, reads DVKVTQSSRYLVKRTGEKVFLECVQDMDHENMFWYRQDPGLGLRLIYFSYDVKMKEKGDIPEGYSVSREKKERFSLILESASTNQTSMYLCASSLSGGRTDTQYFGPGTRLTVL.

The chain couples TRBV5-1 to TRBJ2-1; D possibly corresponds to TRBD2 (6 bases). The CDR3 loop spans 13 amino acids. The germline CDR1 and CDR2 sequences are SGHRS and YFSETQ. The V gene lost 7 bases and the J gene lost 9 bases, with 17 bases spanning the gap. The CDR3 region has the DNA TGCGCCAGCGGCTGGAGGGAGCAAGGTGAGCAGTTCTTC. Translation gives CASGWREQGEQFF.

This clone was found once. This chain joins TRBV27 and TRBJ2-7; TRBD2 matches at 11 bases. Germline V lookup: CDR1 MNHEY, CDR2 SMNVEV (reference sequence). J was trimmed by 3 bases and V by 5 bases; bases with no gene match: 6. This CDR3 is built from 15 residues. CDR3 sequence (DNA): TGTGCCAGCAGTCTACCCGGGACTAGCGGCTACGAGCAGTACTTC. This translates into CASSLPGTSGYEQYF.

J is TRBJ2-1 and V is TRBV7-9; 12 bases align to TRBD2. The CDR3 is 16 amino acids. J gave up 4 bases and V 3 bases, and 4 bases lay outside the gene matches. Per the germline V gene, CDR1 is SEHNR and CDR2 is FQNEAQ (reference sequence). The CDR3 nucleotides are TGTGCCAGCAGCTTCGGACTAGCGGGATTGTACAATGAGCAGTTCTTC. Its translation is CASSFGLAGLYNEQFF.

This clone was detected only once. The CDR3 nucleotides are TGTGCCAGCAGTTACGTGGAGGGAGAACGCCACAATGAGCAGTTCTTC. This sequence encodes CASSYVEGERHNEQFF. The chain employs TRBV6-6 and TRBJ2-1; a possible D gene is TRBD2 (6 bases). The CDR3 length is 16 residues. V was trimmed by 2 bases and J by 5 bases, leaving 16 bases between them. Germline V gene sequence: CDR1 MNHNY, CDR2 SVGAGI (reference sequence).

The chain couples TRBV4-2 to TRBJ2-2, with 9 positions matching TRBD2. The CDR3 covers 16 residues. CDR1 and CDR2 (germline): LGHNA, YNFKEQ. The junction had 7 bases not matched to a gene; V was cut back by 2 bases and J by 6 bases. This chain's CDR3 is CASSQLIAGVPGELFF. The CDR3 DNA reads TGTGCCAGCAGCCAATTGATAGCGGGAGTACCCGGGGAGCTGTTTTTT.

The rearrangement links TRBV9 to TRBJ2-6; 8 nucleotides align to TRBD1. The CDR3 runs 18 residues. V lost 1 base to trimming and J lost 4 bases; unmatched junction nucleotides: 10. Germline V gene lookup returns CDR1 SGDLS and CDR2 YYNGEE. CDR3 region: CASSVFGTGMSGANVLTF. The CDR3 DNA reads TGTGCCAGCAGCGTATTCGGGACAGGAATGTCCGGGGCCAACGTCCTGACTTTC.

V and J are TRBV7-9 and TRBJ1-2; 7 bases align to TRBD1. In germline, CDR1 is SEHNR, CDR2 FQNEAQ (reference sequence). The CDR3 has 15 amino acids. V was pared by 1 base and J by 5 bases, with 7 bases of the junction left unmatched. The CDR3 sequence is CASSLGNRGIYGYTF. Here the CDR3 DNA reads TGTGCCAGCAGCTTAGGGAACAGGGGAATTTATGGCTACACCTTC.

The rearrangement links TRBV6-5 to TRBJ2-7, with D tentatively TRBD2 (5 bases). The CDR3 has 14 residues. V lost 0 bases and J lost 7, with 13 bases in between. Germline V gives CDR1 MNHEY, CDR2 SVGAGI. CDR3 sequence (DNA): TGTGCCAGCAGTTACTCGGTCGGGGTGGGAGAGCAGTACTTC. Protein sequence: CASSYSVGVGEQYF.

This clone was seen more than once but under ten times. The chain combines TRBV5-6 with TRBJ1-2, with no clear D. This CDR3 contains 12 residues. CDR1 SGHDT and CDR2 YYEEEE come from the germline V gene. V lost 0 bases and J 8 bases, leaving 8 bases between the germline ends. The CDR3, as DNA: TGTGCCAGCAGCTTGGCCGCCGAGGGCTACACCTTC. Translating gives CASSLAAEGYTF.

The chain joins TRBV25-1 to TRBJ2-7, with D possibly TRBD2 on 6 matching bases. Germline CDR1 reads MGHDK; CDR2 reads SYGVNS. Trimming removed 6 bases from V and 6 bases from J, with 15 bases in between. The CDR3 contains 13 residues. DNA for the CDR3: TGTGCCAGCAGCGGAGGGTTCGTCTCCGAGCAGTACTTC. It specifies CASSGGFVSEQYF.

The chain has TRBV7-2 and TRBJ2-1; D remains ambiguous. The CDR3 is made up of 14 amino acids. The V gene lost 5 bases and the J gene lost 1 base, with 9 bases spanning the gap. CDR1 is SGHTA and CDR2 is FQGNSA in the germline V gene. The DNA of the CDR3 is TGTGCCAGCAGCGCTGGAGTATCCTACAATGAGCAGTTCTTC. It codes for CASSAGVSYNEQFF.